This TCR beta chain was identified during a study of identical twins. Using its own MiXCR run on the 5' RACE reads, TCRdb lists one record per CDR3 protein. The sample lists a few hundred thousand distinct CDR3 sequences, over 8.5% occurring once. The germline V gene encodes CDR1 SQVTM and CDR2 ANQGSEA. Trimming left V 7 bases short and J 7 bases short, with 14 bases between. The length of the CDR3 is 11 residues. Whole-study results and caveats: Beta out-of-frame sequences displayed a weaker excess of sharing between twins. The study found that models underestimated out-of-frame TCR alpha sharing in monozygotic twins.

For this clonotype: Its antigen remains unknown.

The same sample was also used in a study of yellow fever vaccine responses in identical twins.

The rearrangement uses TRBV29-1 and TRBJ2-7; perhaps TRBD1 as D (5 bases). This TCR was recovered from a woman in her late teens or twenties in good health. Specimen: CD8+ T cells sorted from blood. The CDR3 DNA follows: TGCAGCGCCGTGTGGACATTTGAGCAGTACTTC. Translated, it gives CSAVWTFEQYF.